The 30 T cell receptor beta chains in this list originate from one sample, sequenced in a study of human T cells and chemical hapten exposure. Noted time point: pre-sensitization, week 0. Treatment denoted: therapeutic diphenylcyclopropenone sensitization with weekly scalp DPC. MiXCR, run by TCRdb on the RACE reads, gives a single entry per CDR3 protein. Of roughly 110,000 distinct CDR3 sequences in the sample, 9% to 15% are singletons; the top ten hold about 1.6%. Sample: whole blood, taken in connection with sensitization to the hapten diphenylcyclopropenone (DPC). These receptors all come from a woman aged 50 to 60 with alopecia areata. Some clones in this sample may be carry-over from other donors' samples.

The gene calls are TRBV12-3 or TRBV12-4 and TRBJ2-1; perhaps TRBD1 as D (6 bases). CDR3 length equals 17 residues. V lost 4 bases and J 3 bases, leaving 19 bases between the germline ends. The CDR3 DNA reads TGTGCCAGCAGTTCACTCTCTACAGGGTGGAACTACAATGAGCAGTTCTTC. Its protein product is CASSSLSTGWNYNEQFF.

This sequence joins TRBV28 and TRBJ1-2; 8 bases align to TRBD1. V lost 6 bases, J lost 8 bases, and 14 bases stayed unmatched. This CDR3 region has 15 residues. CDR1 and CDR2 (germline): MDHEN, SYDVKM. The CDR3 nucleotides read TGTGCCAGCAGAAGACCTCAGACAGGGGTAGGAGGCTACACCTTC. It codes for CASRRPQTGVGGYTF.

This clonotype has a handful of counts. The chain links TRBV4-2 to TRBJ1-4; D is undetermined. This CDR3 is 16 amino acids long. CDR1 and CDR2 from the germline V gene are LGHNA and YNFKEQ. The ends were cut back, 6 bases at V and 0 bases at J, with 14 bases in the middle. The CDR3 region is CASRPQHRATNEKLFF. Here the CDR3 DNA reads TGTGCCAGCAGACCACAACACAGAGCAACTAATGAAAAACTGTTTTTT.

At least ten counts were recorded for this clonotype. This chain links TRBV24-1 with TRBJ2-7; D is possibly TRBD2 (5 bases). The V and J ends lost 3 bases and 2 bases respectively, with 13 bases between them. From germline, CDR1 is KGHDR and CDR2 SFDVKD. The CDR3 is made up of 15 amino acids. This CDR3 reads CATSDGPSGTYEQYF. Here the CDR3 DNA reads TGTGCCACCAGTGATGGACCCTCCGGGACCTACGAGCAGTACTTC.

The chain has TRBV12-3 or TRBV12-4 and TRBJ2-7; maybe TRBD1 (6 bases). This CDR3 region has 14 residues. V lost 2 bases to trimming and J lost 4 bases, with 12 bases between them. This CDR3 is CASSLTGSGYEQYF. The CDR3 bases are TGTGCCAGCAGTTTAACAGGGTCAGGTTACGAGCAGTACTTC.

This clonotype was counted many times. The chain combines TRBV6-1 with TRBJ2-3; D not resolved. The CDR3 contains 15 residues. V was clipped by 5 bases and J by 3 bases, with 15 bases between them. CDR1 and CDR2 from the germline V gene are MNHNS and SASEGT. CDR3 in amino acids: CASSLTELGTDTQYF. CDR3 bases: TGTGCCAGCAGTCTTACCGAACTGGGAACAGATACGCAGTATTTT.

The chain uses TRBV6-6 and TRBJ1-4; 10 bases align to TRBD1. The CDR3 totals 15 residues. J gave up 8 bases and V 0 bases, and 3 bases lay outside the gene matches. Germline V lookup: CDR1 MNHNY, CDR2 SVGAGI (reference sequence). The DNA of the CDR3 is TGTGCCAGCAGTTACTCGGGACAGGGGATCGAAAAACTGTTTTTT. It codes for CASSYSGQGIEKLFF.

This clonotype was picked up a small number of times. This chain links TRBV18 with TRBJ2-3, with D unresolved. This CDR3 has 13 amino acids. Per the germline V gene, CDR1 is KGHSH and CDR2 is LQKENI. Trimming took off 6 bases at V and 1 base at J, with 8 bases between the two ends. The CDR3 DNA sequence: TGTGCCAGCTCTTCCCCCGGCACAGATACGCAGTATTTT. Translating it yields CASSSPGTDTQYF.

V gene TRBV3-1 combines with J gene TRBJ2-7; maybe TRBD1 (5 bases). The CDR3 runs to 14 residues. Between the trimmed V and J ends, which lost 6 bases and 2 bases, there was a span of 14 bases. CDR1 is LGHDT and CDR2 is YNNKEL in the germline V gene (reference sequence). The CDR3 DNA is TGTGCCAGCAGTACAGGTCCCGGCACCTACGAGCAGTACTTC. Residues: CASSTGPGTYEQYF.

Worth noting for this clonotype: Germline is not matched at one junction end, which may reflect a read error. This chain uses TRBV28 with TRBJ2-5, with no clear D. Germline assignment: CDR1 MDHEN and CDR2 SYDVKM. The CDR3 loop spans 12 amino acids. The CDR3 DNA reads TGTGCCAGCAGTTCCCCACTCGTTCCCCCGAACTTC. Its protein is CASSSPLVPPNF.

This clonotype was picked up many times. The chain joins TRBV20-1 to TRBJ1-1; D might be TRBD1 (5 bases). Trimming took 4 bases from V and 0 from J, leaving 15 bases between them. CDR1 DFQATT and CDR2 SNEGSKA come from the germline V gene (reference sequence). The CDR3 has 15 residues. CDR3 protein: CSATRDGRMNTEAFF. CDR3 in DNA: TGCAGTGCTACCCGGGACGGAAGAATGAACACTGAAGCTTTCTTT.

This clonotype was observed at least ten times. The chain recombines TRBV6-2 or TRBV6-3 with TRBJ1-1; tentative D call: TRBD1 (5 bases). V was cut by 5 bases and J by 5 bases, with 6 bases left in between. This CDR3 is built from 11 residues. Germline-derived CDR1 and CDR2 are MNHEY and SVGEGT. The CDR3 DNA is TGTGCCAGCAGTCAGGGTACTGAAGCTTTCTTT. This sequence encodes CASSQGTEAFF.

This clonotype was detected once. The chain links TRBV7-2 to TRBJ1-1; D possibly corresponds to TRBD1 (6 bases). Trimming stripped 5 bases from V and 11 bases from J, with 12 bases between. CDR1 and CDR2 (germline): SGHTA, FQGNSA. The CDR3 sequence is 11 residues long. CDR3 sequence: CASSTGWQAFF. Here the CDR3 DNA reads TGTGCCAGCAGCACAGGGTGGCAGGCTTTCTTT. Full variable domain (missing parts from reference TRBV7-2 and TRBJ1-1): GAGVSQSPSNKVTEKGKDVELRCDPISGHTALYWYRQSLGQGLEFLIYFQGNSAPDKSGLPSDRFSAERTGGSVSTLTIQRTQQEDSAVYLCASSTGWQAFFGQGTRLTVV.

This clonotype has ten or more counts. This chain uses TRBV18 with TRBJ2-6; D perhaps matches TRBD1 (5 bases). Germline assignment: CDR1 KGHSH and CDR2 LQKENI. The CDR3 totals 15 residues. Trimming shortened V by 4 bases and J by 1 base, and 8 bases separated the two germline ends. CDR3 amino acids: CASSQRQSGANVLTF. CDR3 bases: TGTGCCAGCTCACAGAGACAGTCTGGGGCCAACGTCCTGACTTTC.

The table lists this clonotype with many counts. The chain uses TRBV28 and TRBJ2-7; D not certain. CDR1 and CDR2 from the germline V gene are MDHEN and SYDVKM. The V and J ends lost 5 bases and 4 bases respectively, with 9 bases between them. The CDR3 covers 12 residues. The CDR3 DNA sequence: TGTGCCAGCAGTGGGCTACGGTACGAGCAGTACTTC. Protein: CASSGLRYEQYF.

In this sample, this clonotype turned up many times. This sequence joins TRBV5-4 and TRBJ1-5; a weak D match, TRBD1 (5 bases). The CDR3 is 14 amino acids. V lost 0 bases and J lost 4, with 8 bases in between. In germline, CDR1 is SGHNT, CDR2 YYREEE (reference sequence). The CDR3 loop is CASSLGGLNQPQHF. CDR3 nucleotide sequence: TGTGCCAGCAGCTTGGGGGGGTTGAATCAGCCCCAGCATTTT.

Worth noting for this clonotype: Its ends do not fully match the called genes, so a read error is possible. The chain uses TRBV5-5 and TRBJ2-7, with 9 bases identical to TRBD2. Germline CDR1 is SGHKS and CDR2 is YYEKEE (reference sequence). CDR3 length: 16 amino acids. Here the CDR3 DNA reads TGTGCCAGTAGCTCAATCAGCGGGGGGCCCCCCTACGAGCAGTACTTC. This codes for CASSSISGGPPYEQYF.

The rearrangement links TRBV11-2 to TRBJ1-2; TRBD1 aligns across 12 bases. The V gene end was trimmed by 3 bases and the J gene end by 4 bases; junction bases not matched to a gene: 6. In germline, CDR1 is SGHAT, CDR2 FQNNGV. This CDR3 has 16 residues. CDR3 residues: CASSFPGTGGFYGYTF. CDR3 sequence (DNA): TGTGCCAGCAGCTTCCCCGGGACAGGGGGCTTCTATGGCTACACCTTC.

This clonotype was observed many times. J is TRBJ2-7 and V is TRBV7-2; 7 nucleotides line up with TRBD2. V trimming: 5 bases; J trimming: 3 bases; junction bases outside the gene matches: 7. The CDR3 extends over 14 amino acids. Looked up from germline, CDR1 is SGHTA and CDR2 is FQGNSA. CDR3 region: CASSPGTGGYEQYF. Written as DNA, the CDR3 is TGTGCCAGCAGCCCCGGGACGGGAGGCTACGAGCAGTACTTC. The variable domain in full, completed from reference TRBV7-2 and TRBJ2-7, reads GAGVSQSPSNKVTEKGKDVELRCDPISGHTALYWYRQSLGQGLEFLIYFQGNSAPDKSGLPSDRFSAERTGGSVSTLTIQRTQQEDSAVYLCASSPGTGGYEQYFGPGTRLTVT.

This clonotype has a handful of counts. The chain uses TRBV4-3 and TRBJ1-1; D is unresolved. V was cut by 1 base and J by 4 bases, with 13 bases left in between. Germline lookup yields CDR1 LGHNA and CDR2 YSLEER. The CDR3 is 15 amino acids. This CDR3 reads CASSQVVPSSTEAFF. CDR3 in DNA: TGCGCCAGCAGCCAAGTTGTACCCTCCAGCACTGAAGCTTTCTTT.

This chain joins TRBV6-2 or TRBV6-3 and TRBJ2-1, with unresolved D. The CDR3 consists of 17 residues. Germline V gives CDR1 MNHEY, CDR2 SVGEGT. V was clipped by 5 bases and J by 4 bases, with 21 bases between them. This CDR3 is CASSPSLAHSLYNEQFF. In nucleotides, the CDR3 is TGTGCCAGCAGTCCCTCCTTGGCTCACAGCCTTTACAATGAGCAGTTCTTC.

The CDR3 sequence is CASSPQGTSTDTQYF. CDR3 nucleotides: TGTGCCAGCAGCCCACAGGGTACTAGCACAGATACGCAGTATTTT. The chain couples TRBV7-9 to TRBJ2-3; possible D gene TRBD1, 6 bases. The CDR3 is made up of 15 amino acids. The germline CDR1 and CDR2 sequences are SEHNR and FQNEAQ (reference sequence). With 5 bases removed from V and 0 bases from J, the gap between germline ends came to 12 bases.

This clonotype showed up many times. V gene TRBV12-3 or TRBV12-4 combines with J gene TRBJ2-2; maybe TRBD2 (6 bases). The CDR3 is made up of 16 amino acids. V was pared by 5 bases and J by 3 bases, with 16 bases between. The CDR3 DNA reads as TGTGCCAGCAGTCGGAGGCGGGGCAGCGACACCGGGGAGCTGTTTTTT. Translated: CASSRRRGSDTGELFF.

This clonotype was observed once. The chain has TRBV6-6 and TRBJ2-1; the D gene is possibly TRBD1 (5 bases). The CDR3 sequence is 15 residues long. Trimming stripped 1 base from V and 6 bases from J, with 13 bases between. Germline V CDR1 and CDR2: MNHNY, SVGAGI (reference sequence). Here the CDR3 DNA reads TGTGCCAGCAGTTACTTAAGGGGCGCCGGCAATGAGCAGTTCTTC. Encoded protein: CASSYLRGAGNEQFF.

The rearrangement uses TRBV10-2 and TRBJ2-2; D is possibly TRBD2 (7 bases). Trimming left V 3 bases short and J 4 bases short, with 15 bases between. Per germline, CDR1 WSHSY and CDR2 SAAADI. The CDR3 runs to 16 residues. The CDR3 coding sequence is TGCGCCAGCAGTGATGTAGGGGGGGCCATCACCGGGGAGCTGTTTTTT. It translates to CASSDVGGAITGELFF.

V and J are TRBV4-2 and TRBJ1-1; D unresolved. Trimming took 1 base from V and 4 from J, leaving 13 bases between them. Germline V gene sequence: CDR1 LGHNA, CDR2 YNFKEQ. The length of the CDR3 is 15 residues. CDR3 loop: CASSQAVRVFTEAFF. CDR3 DNA: TGTGCCAGCAGCCAAGCGGTGAGGGTTTTCACTGAAGCTTTCTTT.

This chain uses TRBV19 with TRBJ2-3; TRBD2 is a possible D gene (6 bases). Per germline, CDR1 LNHDA and CDR2 SQIVND (reference sequence). V dropped 3 bases and J dropped 3 bases, with 13 bases sitting between them. The CDR3 consists of 15 residues. The CDR3 is CASSIGLTVTDTQYF. The DNA for the CDR3 is TGTGCCAGTAGTATTGGACTAACGGTGACAGATACGCAGTATTTT. The whole variable domain, filled in from reference TRBV19 and TRBJ2-3, reads DGGITQSPKYLFRKEGQNVTLSCEQNLNHDAMYWYRQDPGQGLRLIYYSQIVNDFQKGDIAEGYSVSREKKESFPLTVTSAQKNPTAFYLCASSIGLTVTDTQYFGPGTRLTVL.

This clonotype has more than one count but fewer than ten. This rearrangement joins TRBV3-1 to TRBJ2-3, with 8 bases identical to TRBD2. Germline CDR1 and CDR2: LGHDT and YNNKEL (reference sequence). The CDR3 is made up of 17 amino acids. J gave up 2 bases and V 2 bases, and 9 bases lay outside the gene matches. CDR3 sequence: CASSQSGPGGPTDTQYF. The CDR3 region has the DNA TGTGCCAGCAGCCAATCTGGTCCGGGAGGGCCCACAGATACGCAGTATTTT.

This clonotype was detected ten times or more. The V gene is TRBV6-6, the J gene TRBJ2-7; 7 bases align to TRBD1. V lost 7 bases to trimming and J lost 2 bases; unmatched junction nucleotides: 17. Germline values: CDR1 MNHNY, CDR2 SVGAGI (reference sequence). This CDR3 region has 17 residues. DNA for the CDR3: TGTGCCAGCATGGGAGCAGGGGCCCACAGGGGCACCTACGAGCAGTACTTC. Translating it yields CASMGAGAHRGTYEQYF.

The chain combines TRBV27 with TRBJ2-3; 9 bases align to TRBD2. The CDR3 totals 15 residues. CDR1 and CDR2 (germline): MNHEY, SMNVEV (reference sequence). The V segment lost 6 bases and the J segment 0 bases; nucleotides outside the gene matches: 4. The CDR3 coding sequence is TGTGCCAGCAGACCGGGACTAGCTAGCACAGATACGCAGTATTTT. This translates into CASRPGLASTDTQYF.